Following are 17 T cell receptor beta chains from one sample sequenced in a study of OX40 agonist ivuxolimab in advanced cancers. Generated by immunoSEQ multiplex PCR, the TCRdb table keeps only in-frame clones and is missing some. Counted here are tens of thousands of clones, roughly nine tenths occurring once; the ten biggest clones make up 9% to 15%. The specimen was CD4+ or CD8+ T cells sorted from blood, collected in a trial of the OX40 agonist ivuxolimab. Receptor source: an adult with an advanced solid tumor such as melanoma, head and neck, liver or kidney cancer.

This clone was seen only a few times. The chain employs TRBV11-2 and TRBJ2-7; 8 positions match TRBD2. This CDR3 is built from 14 residues. Trimming at V came to 6 bases and at J to 2 bases, leaving 6 bases not matched to a gene. Per the germline V gene, CDR1 is SGHAT and CDR2 is FQNNGV. The DNA of the CDR3 is TGTGCCAGCAGTTACGGGGGGGGACCCTACGAGCAGTACGTC. It codes for CASSYGGGPYEQYV.

The rearrangement joins TRBV5-3 to TRBJ1-1; no clear D. TRBV5-3 has ORF status, its function being uncertain. CDR3 size: 13 residues. V was cut by 4 bases and J by 3 bases, with 10 bases left in between. This CDR3 reads CARSPDGHTEAFF. In DNA form, the CDR3 reads TGTGCCAGAAGCCCGGACGGACACACTGAAGCTTTCTTT.

The chain joins TRBV5-1 to TRBJ2-1; 7 bases are shared with TRBD2. The J segment lost 4 bases and the V segment lost 4 bases, leaving 8 bases of the junction unmatched. The CDR3 runs to 15 residues. CDR1 is SGHRS and CDR2 is YFSETQ in the germline V gene. The CDR3: CASSLEGLTYNEQFF. The CDR3 nucleotides are TGCGCCAGCAGCCTAGAGGGACTAACGTACAATGAGCAGTTCTTC.

The chain recombines TRBV6-6 with TRBJ1-2, with 7 bases lining up with TRBD1. This CDR3 has 14 residues. V lost 5 bases, J lost 5 bases, and 8 bases stayed unmatched. CDR1 MNHNY and CDR2 SVGAGI come from the germline V gene (reference sequence). DNA of the CDR3: TGTGCCAGCAGTACCCAGGGACAGCTATATGGCTACACCTTC. Translating gives CASSTQGQLYGYTF.

The chain joins TRBV2 to TRBJ2-7; 7 bases fit TRBD1. CDR1 and CDR2 from the germline V gene are SNHLY and FYNNEI. The CDR3 extends over 14 amino acids. V lost 4 bases and J lost 0; bases outside the gene matches: 3. CDR3 bases: TGTGCCAGCAGTGTGGGACAGCTCTCCTACGAGCAGTACTTC. It translates to CASSVGQLSYEQYF. Together with reference TRBV2 and TRBJ2-7, the CDR3 gives the full variable domain: EPEVTQTPSHQVTQMGQEVILRCVPISNHLYFYWYRQILGQKVEFLVSFYNNEISEKSEIFDDQFSVERPDGSNFTLKIRSTKLEDSAMYFCASSVGQLSYEQYFGPGTRLTVT.

The CDR3 here is CASSPTWDLTQDSEAFF. As DNA, the CDR3 is TGTGCCAGCAGTCCCACCTGGGACCTTACCCAGGATTCTGAAGCTTTCTTT. The chain recombines TRBV27 with TRBJ1-1, with a tentative D call TRBD1 (5 bases). Germline CDR1 and CDR2: MNHEY and SMNVEV (reference sequence). This CDR3 contains 17 residues. Trimming removed 5 bases from V and 6 bases from J, with 25 bases in between.

There are a few counts of this clone. The chain uses TRBV5-1 and TRBJ2-1, with 10 bases aligning to TRBD1. The V gene's germline CDR1 is SGHRS and CDR2 YFSETQ. The CDR3 spans 16 residues. Trimming removed 1 base from V and 6 bases from J; junction bases left unmatched: 7. CDR3 sequence reads: CASSLSGTGVRNEQFF. The CDR3 coding sequence is TGCGCCAGCAGCTTGAGCGGGACAGGGGTACGCAATGAGCAGTTCTTC.

This chain connects TRBV9 to TRBJ2-1; D possibly corresponds to TRBD2 (6 bases). CDR1 and CDR2 from the germline V gene are SGDLS and YYNGEE. V shed 4 bases and J shed 5 bases, with 13 bases lying between them. The CDR3 totals 14 residues. CDR3 coding DNA: TGTGCCAGCAGCCCCGGCGGGACGGACAATGAGCAGTTCTTC. Encoded protein: CASSPGGTDNEQFF.

This chain connects TRBV28 to TRBJ2-3, with TRBD2 matching over 7 bases. The CDR3 loop spans 15 amino acids. Germline V gene data show CDR1 as MDHEN and CDR2 as SYDVKM. The junction had 6 bases not matched to a gene; V was cut back by 4 bases and J by 2 bases. In nucleotides, the CDR3 is TGTGCCAGCAGTTCCCTAGCGGAACTCACAGATACGCAGTATTTT. Translating gives CASSSLAELTDTQYF.

The gene calls are TRBV7-9 and TRBJ1-2, with 7 bases matching TRBD1. V shed 1 base, J shed 1 base, and the junction held 0 bases outside the gene matches. The CDR3 runs to 14 residues. CDR1 is SEHNR, CDR2 FQNEAQ, per germline (reference sequence). CDR3 sequence reads: CASSLGQGNYGYTF. As DNA, the CDR3 is TGTGCCAGCAGCTTAGGACAGGGTAACTATGGCTACACCTTC.

The CDR3 DNA is TGTGCCAGCAGAATCCTGGCGGCAAACTCCTACGAGCAGTACTTC. Protein product: CASRILAANSYEQYF. V usage is TRBV9 and J usage is TRBJ2-7; the D is unclear. This CDR3 comprises 15 residues. V was trimmed by 5 bases and J by 0 bases, leaving 15 bases between them. Germline V gene sequence: CDR1 SGDLS, CDR2 YYNGEE. Together with reference TRBV9 and TRBJ2-7, the CDR3 gives the full variable domain: DSGVTQTPKHLITATGQRVTLRCSPRSGDLSVYWYQQSLDQGLQFLIQYYNGEERAKGNILERFSAQQFPDLHSELNLSSLELGDSALYFCASRILAANSYEQYFGPGTRLTVT.

The chain uses TRBV7-2 and TRBJ1-3, with D possibly TRBD1 on 6 matching bases. The germline V gene has CDR1 SGHTA and CDR2 FQGNSA. The CDR3 length is 17 residues. Trimming took 2 bases from V and 8 from J, leaving 22 bases between them. The CDR3 DNA reads as TGTGCCAGCAGCTTATACGGGGGGGCTACCTCTGGGGACACCATATATTTT. Translating it yields CASSLYGGATSGDTIYF.

The CDR3, as DNA: TGTGCCAGCAGCCTGATGGCGGACACGTCCTACGAGCAGTACTTC. It codes for CASSLMADTSYEQYF. The gene calls are TRBV5-6 and TRBJ2-7, with a possible D match to TRBD1 (5 bases). Germline CDR1 reads SGHDT; CDR2 reads YYEEEE. This CDR3 is built from 15 residues. V lost 4 bases to trimming and J lost 1 base, with 15 bases between them.

The CDR3, as DNA: TGTGCCAGCAGCCCCCGGATAGCGGGAGGGGACAATGAGCAGTTCTTC. Its protein product is CASSPRIAGGDNEQFF. This chain uses TRBV7-8 with TRBJ2-1, with 11 bases that match TRBD2. In germline, CDR1 is SGHVS, CDR2 FQNEAQ. This CDR3 is built from 16 residues. V lost 5 bases and J lost 5; bases outside the gene matches: 8.

The CDR3 region has the DNA TGTGCCAGCAGCTTAAATAGGGATGAGCAGTTCTTC. It is translated as CASSLNRDEQFF. The genes are TRBV7-6 and TRBJ2-1; D gene uncertain. Germline assignment: CDR1 SGHVS and CDR2 FNYEAQ. The CDR3 is 12 amino acids. The V end was cut by 2 bases, the J end by 8 bases, with 7 bases between.

This clone was picked up one time. The chain has TRBV10-1 and TRBJ1-5; D is unresolved. The CDR3 covers 14 residues. The germline V gene has CDR1 WNHNN and CDR2 SYGVQD (reference sequence). Trimming shortened V by 0 bases and J by 5 bases, and 8 bases separated the two germline ends. The CDR3: CASSESKDDQPQHF. The DNA for the CDR3 is TGCGCCAGCAGTGAGTCGAAAGATGATCAGCCCCAGCATTTT.

The chain couples TRBV7-8 to TRBJ2-2; TRBD2 is a possible D gene (5 bases). V was shortened by 2 bases and J by 4 bases, with 8 bases between the two germline ends. The CDR3 sequence is 14 residues long. Germline V gene data show CDR1 as SGHVS and CDR2 as FQNEAQ. The CDR3 sequence is CASSLRAGTGELFF. For the CDR3, the DNA is TGTGCCAGCAGCTTACGGGCGGGCACCGGGGAGCTGTTTTTT.